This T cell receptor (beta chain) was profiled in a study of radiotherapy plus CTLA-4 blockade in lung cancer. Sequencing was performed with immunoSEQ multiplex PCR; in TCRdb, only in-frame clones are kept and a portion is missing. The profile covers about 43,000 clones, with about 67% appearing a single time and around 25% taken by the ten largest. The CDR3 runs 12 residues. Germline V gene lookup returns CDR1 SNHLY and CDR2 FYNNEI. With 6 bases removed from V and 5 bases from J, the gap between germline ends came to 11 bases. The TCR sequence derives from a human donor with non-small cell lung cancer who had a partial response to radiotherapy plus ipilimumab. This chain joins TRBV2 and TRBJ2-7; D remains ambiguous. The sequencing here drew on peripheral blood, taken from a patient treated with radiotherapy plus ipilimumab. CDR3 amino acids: CASRGRGDEQYF. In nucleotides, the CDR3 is TGTGCCAGCAGAGGCCGCGGCGACGAGCAGTACTTC.